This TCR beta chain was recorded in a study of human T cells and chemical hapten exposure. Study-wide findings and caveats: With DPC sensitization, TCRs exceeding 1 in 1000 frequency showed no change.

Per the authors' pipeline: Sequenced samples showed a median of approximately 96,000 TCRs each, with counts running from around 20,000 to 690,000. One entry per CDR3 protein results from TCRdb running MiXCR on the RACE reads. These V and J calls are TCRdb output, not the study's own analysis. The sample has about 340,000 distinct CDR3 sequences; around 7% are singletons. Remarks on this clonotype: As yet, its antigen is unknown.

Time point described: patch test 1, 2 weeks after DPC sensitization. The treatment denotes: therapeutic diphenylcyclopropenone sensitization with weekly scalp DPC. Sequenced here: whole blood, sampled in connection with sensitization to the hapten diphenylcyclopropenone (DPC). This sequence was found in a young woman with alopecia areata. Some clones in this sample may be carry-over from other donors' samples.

The CDR3: CASSRTGLKKLFF. CDR3 DNA: TGTGCCAGCAGCAGGACGGGGCTGAAAAAACTGTTTTTT. The chain uses TRBV27 and TRBJ1-4, with D possibly TRBD1 on 5 matching bases. The germline V gene encodes CDR1 MNHEY and CDR2 SMNVEV (reference sequence). The ends were cut back, 6 bases at V and 9 bases at J, with 14 bases in the middle. The CDR3 runs 13 residues.